This TCR beta chain is from a study of blood T cell repertoires in COVID-19. The overall study: Sources were T cells, B-cell-depleted T cells, or PBMCs; the material itself was cDNA or gDNA.

As processed by the authors: Cell counts per sample came from amplifying reference gene primers. Sequencing was performed with immunoSEQ multiplex PCR; in TCRdb, only in-frame clones are kept and a portion is missing. V and J calls and clone size come straight from that table; D and trimming were deduced from the DNA. This table holds roughly 180,000 clones, about three quarters found once. V was pared by 7 bases and J by 6 bases, with 7 bases of the junction left unmatched. The CDR3 spans 13 residues. The chain carries TRBV12-3 or TRBV12-4 and TRBJ1-2; 8 positions agree with TRBD1. The clonotype comes from a woman aged 50 to 60 with active or convalescent COVID-19. Sequenced material: peripheral blood. This CDR3 is CASNRQGRNGYTF. In DNA, the CDR3 is TGTGCCAGCAACAGACAGGGGAGAAATGGCTACACCTTC.